Following are 9 T cell receptor beta chains from one sample sequenced in a study of metastatic and nonmetastatic thyroid tumors (dated by TCRdb to 2020 to 2022). The library was obtained by PCR. These reads were obtained on an Illumina HiSeq 4000. The public sequencing data were trimmed at Q25 with fastp and processed into clonotypes with MiXCR by TCRdb, which kept only in-frame beta chains. The sample table contains about 4,300 clones; only one count was recorded for 30% to 40% of them. The ten most abundant clones make up more than 15% of the sample. No treatment had been received by any patient before thyroid surgery. Sequenced material: adjacent normal tissue. These receptors were taken from a female donor with papillary thyroid cancer or a benign thyroid nodule (not recorded which). Some clones in this sample may be carry-over from other donors' samples.

This clone has just a few counts. The rearrangement joins TRBV6-2 or TRBV6-3 to TRBJ2-7; 8 bases align to TRBD2. V lost 2 bases to trimming and J lost 0 bases; unmatched junction nucleotides: 12. The CDR3 runs 18 residues. Looked up from germline, CDR1 is MNHEY and CDR2 is SVGEGT. The CDR3 DNA reads as TGTGCCAGCAGTTACACTCTACTAGCGGAGGACAGCTCCTACGAGCAGTACTTC. Protein: CASSYTLLAEDSSYEQYF.

V and J are TRBV28 and TRBJ2-7; no firm D call. The CDR3 spans 16 residues. Germline V CDR1 and CDR2: MDHEN, SYDVKM. Trimming took 4 bases from V and 0 from J, leaving 16 bases between them. The CDR3 reads CASSSSETRSSYEQYF. The CDR3 region has the DNA TGTGCCAGCAGTTCATCTGAGACGCGGAGCTCCTACGAGCAGTACTTC.

The chain joins TRBV7-9 to TRBJ2-1, with TRBD1 matching 9 bases. The V gene end was trimmed by 3 bases and the J gene end by 8 bases; junction bases not matched to a gene: 5. The germline CDR1 and CDR2 sequences are SEHNR and FQNEAQ (reference sequence). The CDR3 consists of 14 residues. The CDR3 is CASSFGQGRDEQFF. The CDR3 DNA sequence: TGTGCCAGCAGCTTCGGACAGGGGAGGGATGAGCAGTTCTTC.

This clone is medium-sized. The CDR3 sequence: CASSRLVYNEQFF. The CDR3 coding sequence is TGTGCCAGTAGTCGACTAGTCTACAATGAGCAGTTCTTC. This chain connects TRBV19 to TRBJ2-1, with a weak D call TRBD2 (6 bases). Germline CDR1 is LNHDA and CDR2 is SQIVND (reference sequence). Trimming took off 5 bases at V and 3 bases at J, with 8 bases between the two ends. The CDR3 is 13 amino acids.

The rearrangement uses TRBV20-1 and TRBJ1-2; D is possibly TRBD1 (6 bases). The CDR3 totals 14 residues. Trimming pared 0 bases from V and 2 bases from J, leaving 10 bases between. Germline V lookup: CDR1 DFQATT, CDR2 SNEGSKA (reference sequence). The CDR3 sequence: CSARDWGGNYGYTF. Here the CDR3 DNA reads TGCAGTGCTAGAGATTGGGGGGGCAACTATGGCTACACCTTC.

V is TRBV6-1 and J is TRBJ1-2, with a weak D call TRBD1 (5 bases). This CDR3 has 12 amino acids. In germline, CDR1 is MNHNS, CDR2 SASEGT. V was pared by 7 bases and J by 7 bases, with 13 bases between. Here the CDR3 reads CASKWGVGGYTF. CDR3 coding DNA: TGTGCCAGCAAGTGGGGGGTAGGTGGCTACACCTTC.

J is TRBJ2-7 and V is TRBV7-6; tentatively, D is TRBD1 (6 bases). Germline loops: CDR1 SGHVS, CDR2 FNYEAQ. Trimming took off 5 bases at V and 6 bases at J, with 20 bases between the two ends. The CDR3 spans 15 residues. CDR3 nucleotides: TGTGCCAGCAGCGCAGGGGCGTCCTTAATAACCGAGCAGTACTTC. It translates to CASSAGASLITEQYF. Supplemented by reference TRBV7-6 and TRBJ2-7, the full variable domain reads GAGVSQSPRYKVTKRGQDVALRCDPISGHVSLYWYRQALGQGPEFLTYFNYEAQQDKSGLPNDRFSAERPEGSISTLTIQRTEQRDSAMYRCASSAGASLITEQYFGPGTRLTVT.

By its share, this clone is medium-sized. The V call is TRBV14, the J call TRBJ2-1; D is perhaps TRBD1 or TRBD2 (5 bases each). The CDR3 spans 13 residues. Germline CDR1 SGHDN, CDR2 FVKESK. Trimming left V 0 bases short and J 9 bases short, with 9 bases between. CDR3 bases: TGTGCCAGCAGCCAAGATTGGGGGAGTGAGCAGTTCTTC. Amino acids: CASSQDWGSEQFF.

The rearrangement joins TRBV30 to TRBJ2-7; 7 bases fit TRBD1. The CDR3 is 15 amino acids. Germline V gene sequence: CDR1 GTSNPN, CDR2 SVGIG (reference sequence). The V segment lost 3 bases and the J segment 3 bases; nucleotides outside the gene matches: 11. The CDR3 sequence: CAWRGDPGQYYEQYF. Written as DNA, the CDR3 is TGTGCCTGGAGGGGGGACCCGGGACAGTACTACGAGCAGTACTTC.